Listed here are 6 T cell receptor beta chains from one sample, sequenced in a study of shared clonotypes between healthy human individuals. Clones were sequenced by immunoSEQ multiplex PCR, and TCRdb holds only the in-frame ones, with some missing. The repertoire has 100,000 or so clones, just over 65% of them found once; the top ten carry 24%. Sequencing was carried out using memory CD8+ T cells sorted from blood. Subset specified: CD45RO+ cells pooled with CCR7-negative TemRA cells. These receptors originate from a woman younger than 45 in good health.

J is TRBJ2-2 and V is TRBV5-3; D ambiguous. TRBV5-3 is an ORF for which the function is uncertain. V was cut by 4 bases and J by 6 bases, with 10 bases left in between. The CDR3 contains 13 residues. The CDR3 DNA sequence: TGTGCCAGAAGCCCTCACGGCGCCGGGGAGCTGTTTTTT. This translates into CARSPHGAGELFF.

The chain has TRBV19 and TRBJ2-7, with D possibly being TRBD2 (5 bases). The ends were cut back, 1 base at V and 3 bases at J, with 10 bases in the middle. Germline CDR1 and CDR2: LNHDA and SQIVND (reference sequence). The CDR3 totals 14 residues. The CDR3 spells CASSIVPGDYEQYF. CDR3 coding DNA: TGTGCCAGTAGTATAGTCCCCGGGGACTACGAGCAGTACTTC.

V gene TRBV5-1 combines with J gene TRBJ2-2; 8 bases map to TRBD1. The J segment lost 6 bases and the V segment lost 3 bases, leaving 7 bases of the junction unmatched. Germline CDR1 reads SGHRS; CDR2 reads YFSETQ. This CDR3 comprises 15 residues. Here the CDR3 reads CASSYKTGGPGELFF. DNA of the CDR3: TGCGCCAGCAGCTATAAAACAGGGGGACCCGGGGAGCTGTTTTTT.

J is TRBJ2-1 and V is TRBV29-1; 12 bases line up with TRBD2. Germline lookup yields CDR1 SQVTM and CDR2 ANQGSEA. The CDR3 extends over 13 amino acids. Trimming removed 7 bases from V and 6 bases from J; junction bases left unmatched: 4. The chain's CDR3 is CSGGLAGINEQFF. The CDR3 nucleotides read TGCAGCGGCGGACTAGCGGGAATCAATGAGCAGTTCTTC.

The chain recombines TRBV6-5 with TRBJ1-1; D is unresolved. V was trimmed by 5 bases and J by 1 base, leaving 8 bases between them. The germline V gene encodes CDR1 MNHEY and CDR2 SVGAGI. The CDR3 runs to 13 residues. The CDR3 region has the DNA TGTGCCAGCAGTGATCGGGAGAACACTGAAGCTTTCTTT. Its translation: CASSDRENTEAFF.

V and J are TRBV10-3 and TRBJ2-5; the D is unclear. V was clipped by 6 bases and J by 5 bases, with 16 bases between them. Germline CDR1 and CDR2: ENHRY and SYGVKD. The CDR3 consists of 14 residues. In nucleotides, the CDR3 is TGTGCCATCAGCCCTACTTTTCATTGGGAGACCCAGTACTTC. Protein product: CAISPTFHWETQYF.